These T cell receptor beta chains were read from a single sample in a study of response to subunit inactivated influenza vaccine. TCRdb reprocessed the RT-PCR reads via MiXCR and lists one record per CDR3 protein. The table has roughly 520,000 distinct CDR3 sequences, around 25% seen once. The sample consisted of CD4+ T cells sorted from PBMCs, taken 5 days after vaccination. These receptors were taken from a man aged 45-65 years who received an inactivated influenza vaccine. CDR3s include the opening cysteine and the closing phenylalanine or tryptophan. D genes are given only for firm matches. Size is omitted from some rows. Given values are once, few, many or a class for expanded clones.

d_gene: NA; j_gene: TRBJ2-1; abundance: few; v_gene: TRBV5-1; CDR3aa: CASSPASGRGEQFF; CDR3nt: TGCGCCAGCAGCCCGGCCAGTGGCCGGGGTGAGCAGTTCTTC
d_gene: NA; j_gene: TRBJ2-5; abundance: few; v_gene: TRBV7-2; CDR3aa: CAISTGRTYQETQYF; CDR3nt: TGTGCCATCTCAACGGGCAGAACCTACCAAGAGACCCAGTACTTC
d_gene: NA; j_gene: TRBJ2-3; abundance: few; v_gene: TRBV20-1; CDR3aa: CSAWEQTDTQYF; CDR3nt: TGCAGTGCTTGGGAGCAAACAGATACGCAGTATTTT
d_gene: TRBD1; j_gene: TRBJ1-5; abundance: few; v_gene: TRBV12-3/TRBV12-4; CDR3aa: CASSSRQGRNQPQHF; CDR3nt: TGTGCCAGCAGTTCAAGACAGGGTCGAAATCAGCCCCAGCATTTT
d_gene: TRBD1; j_gene: TRBJ2-5; abundance: NA; v_gene: TRBV29-1; CDR3aa: CSVSGTVKETQYF; CDR3nt: TGCAGCGTGTCAGGGACAGTCAAAGAGACCCAGTACTTC
d_gene: NA; j_gene: TRBJ2-7; abundance: few; v_gene: TRBV10-3; CDR3aa: CAISESGASYEQYF; CDR3nt: TGTGCCATCAGTGAGTCAGGGGCCTCCTACGAGCAGTACTTC
d_gene: NA; j_gene: TRBJ1-1; abundance: NA; v_gene: TRBV3-1; CDR3aa: CASSRGGGVAEAFF; CDR3nt: TGTGCCAGCAGCAGGGGTGGAGGAGTGGCTGAAGCTTTCTTT
d_gene: NA; j_gene: TRBJ2-5; abundance: few; v_gene: TRBV20-1; CDR3aa: CSASAGTGSGETQYF; CDR3nt: TGCAGTGCTAGTGCAGGTACCGGGAGCGGAGAGACCCAGTACTTC
d_gene: NA; j_gene: TRBJ2-7; abundance: NA; v_gene: TRBV3-1; CDR3aa: CASSPRRGTYEQYF; CDR3nt: TGTGCCAGCAGCCCCCGTAGGGGAACCTACGAGCAGTACTTC
d_gene: NA; j_gene: TRBJ2-5; abundance: NA; v_gene: TRBV11-2; CDR3aa: CASSPLRLGAETQYF; CDR3nt: TGTGCCAGCAGCCCCCTGCGGTTGGGGGCAGAGACCCAGTACTTC
d_gene: NA; j_gene: TRBJ1-6; abundance: NA; v_gene: TRBV7-2; CDR3aa: CASSWGIEGPLHF; CDR3nt: TGTGCCAGCAGCTGGGGGATTGAAGGACCCCTCCACTTT
d_gene: TRBD2; j_gene: TRBJ2-7; abundance: NA; v_gene: TRBV5-6; CDR3aa: CASSLSALAGGRRTYEQYF; CDR3nt: TGTGCCAGCAGCTTGTCCGCACTAGCGGGGGGGCGGCGAACCTACGAGCAGTACTTC
d_gene: NA; j_gene: TRBJ1-2; abundance: few; v_gene: TRBV15; CDR3aa: CATSRDRDNYGYTF; CDR3nt: TGTGCCACCAGCAGAGACAGGGATAACTATGGCTACACCTTC
d_gene: TRBD1; j_gene: TRBJ2-5; abundance: once; v_gene: TRBV18; CDR3aa: CASSPRTGIGETQYF; CDR3nt: TGTGCCAGCTCACCCCGGACAGGGATAGGAGAGACCCAGTACTTC
d_gene: NA; j_gene: TRBJ2-5; abundance: NA; v_gene: TRBV20-1; CDR3aa: CSAKLPGQMETQYF; CDR3nt: TGCAGTGCTAAATTGCCCGGACAGATGGAGACCCAGTACTTC
d_gene: TRBD1; j_gene: TRBJ1-1; abundance: few; v_gene: TRBV20-1; CDR3aa: CSARTGQGDTEAFF; CDR3nt: TGCAGTGCTAGAACTGGACAGGGAGACACTGAAGCTTTCTTT
d_gene: NA; j_gene: TRBJ2-3; abundance: NA; v_gene: TRBV7-2; CDR3aa: CASSAIISTDTQYF; CDR3nt: TGTGCCAGCAGCGCTATCATAAGCACAGATACGCAGTATTTT
d_gene: TRBD2; j_gene: TRBJ2-7; abundance: NA; v_gene: TRBV10-3; CDR3aa: CAISELGGTSGYEQYF; CDR3nt: TGTGCCATCAGTGAGCTTGGCGGGACTAGCGGCTACGAGCAGTACTTC
d_gene: NA; j_gene: TRBJ1-4; abundance: NA; v_gene: TRBV5-1; CDR3aa: CASSDFNEKLFF; CDR3nt: TGCGCCAGCAGCGACTTTAATGAAAAACTGTTTTTT
d_gene: NA; j_gene: TRBJ1-5; abundance: NA; v_gene: TRBV28; CDR3aa: CASGNSPPQHF; CDR3nt: TGTGCCAGCGGGAACAGTCCCCCCCAGCATTTT
d_gene: NA; j_gene: TRBJ2-2; abundance: few; v_gene: TRBV7-2; CDR3aa: CASSPDRPGELFF; CDR3nt: TGTGCCAGCAGCCCCGACAGGCCCGGGGAGCTGTTTTTT
d_gene: TRBD1; j_gene: TRBJ1-6; abundance: few; v_gene: TRBV5-5; CDR3aa: CASSWGTGPNSPLHF; CDR3nt: TGTGCCAGCAGCTGGGGGACAGGGCCAAATTCACCCCTCCACTTT
d_gene: NA; j_gene: TRBJ1-4; abundance: NA; v_gene: TRBV4-3; CDR3aa: CASSPQDSRNEKLFF; CDR3nt: TGCGCCAGCAGCCCCCAGGACTCCCGTAATGAAAAACTGTTTTTT
d_gene: NA; j_gene: TRBJ2-7; abundance: NA; v_gene: TRBV20-1; CDR3aa: CSAEDRPSYEQYF; CDR3nt: TGCAGTGCTGAGGACCGCCCCTCCTACGAGCAGTACTTC
d_gene: NA; j_gene: TRBJ1-1; abundance: NA; v_gene: TRBV7-9; CDR3aa: CASSLPYRTANTEAFF; CDR3nt: TGTGCCAGCAGCTTACCCTACCGGACAGCGAACACTGAAGCTTTCTTT
d_gene: NA; j_gene: TRBJ2-7; abundance: NA; v_gene: TRBV20-1; CDR3aa: CSAKEGPWSFEQYF; CDR3nt: TGCAGTGCTAAAGAGGGCCCCTGGTCATTTGAGCAGTACTTC
d_gene: TRBD2; j_gene: TRBJ2-1; abundance: few; v_gene: TRBV5-5; CDR3aa: CASRIAGGRSYNEQFF; CDR3nt: TGTGCCAGCAGGATAGCGGGGGGGAGATCCTACAATGAGCAGTTCTTC
d_gene: NA; j_gene: TRBJ2-3; abundance: few; v_gene: TRBV2; CDR3aa: CASSEMGSSTDTQYF; CDR3nt: TGTGCCAGCAGTGAAATGGGATCTAGCACAGATACGCAGTATTTT
d_gene: TRBD2; j_gene: TRBJ2-3; abundance: NA; v_gene: TRBV12-3/TRBV12-4; CDR3aa: CASSVAGGQADTQYF; CDR3nt: TGTGCCAGCAGTGTTGCGGGAGGGCAGGCAGATACGCAGTATTTT
d_gene: NA; j_gene: TRBJ2-4; abundance: NA; v_gene: TRBV5-8; CDR3aa: CASSSTFERNIQYF; CDR3nt: TGTGCCAGCAGCTCGACATTCGAGCGGAACATTCAGTACTTC
d_gene: NA; j_gene: TRBJ2-1; abundance: many; v_gene: TRBV7-2; CDR3aa: CASSLGPSGNEQFF; CDR3nt: TGTGCCAGCAGCTTAGGACCCTCGGGCAATGAGCAGTTCTTC
d_gene: NA; j_gene: TRBJ2-1; abundance: few; v_gene: TRBV20-1; CDR3aa: CSARVLTIYNEQFF; CDR3nt: TGCAGTGCTAGAGTTTTGACAATTTACAATGAGCAGTTCTTC
d_gene: NA; j_gene: TRBJ2-7; abundance: few; v_gene: TRBV5-1; CDR3aa: CASSLWAGVSYEQYF; CDR3nt: TGCGCCAGCAGCTTGTGGGCCGGGGTCTCCTACGAGCAGTACTTC
d_gene: NA; j_gene: TRBJ2-7; abundance: NA; v_gene: TRBV5-6; CDR3aa: CASSFQQGTYEQYF; CDR3nt: TGTGCCAGCAGCTTCCAACAGGGAACCTACGAGCAGTACTTC
d_gene: NA; j_gene: TRBJ1-1; abundance: few; v_gene: TRBV6-5; CDR3aa: CASSYAGANTEAFF; CDR3nt: TGTGCCAGCAGTTACGCAGGGGCTAACACTGAAGCTTTCTTT
d_gene: TRBD1; j_gene: TRBJ1-2; abundance: few; v_gene: TRBV27; CDR3aa: CASSRGQGSYGYTF; CDR3nt: TGTGCCAGCAGTCGGGGACAGGGAAGCTATGGCTACACCTTC
d_gene: TRBD2; j_gene: TRBJ2-7; abundance: few; v_gene: TRBV7-9; CDR3aa: CASSLLSGSYEQYF; CDR3nt: TGTGCCAGCAGCTTACTTAGCGGGAGTTACGAGCAGTACTTC
d_gene: NA; j_gene: TRBJ2-7; abundance: NA; v_gene: TRBV20-1; CDR3aa: CSARGHPKTYEQYF; CDR3nt: TGCAGTGCCAGGGGCCACCCCAAAACCTACGAGCAGTACTTC
d_gene: NA; j_gene: TRBJ2-5; abundance: NA; v_gene: TRBV5-1; CDR3aa: CASSGADQETQYF; CDR3nt: TGCGCCAGCAGCGGCGCAGACCAAGAGACCCAGTACTTC
d_gene: NA; j_gene: TRBJ1-2; abundance: few; v_gene: TRBV5-1; CDR3aa: CASSLGSGDHYGYTF; CDR3nt: TGCGCCAGCAGCTTGGGATCGGGGGACCACTATGGCTACACCTTC
d_gene: TRBD2; j_gene: TRBJ2-1; abundance: few; v_gene: TRBV11-2; CDR3aa: CASSLDGAGGPREQFF; CDR3nt: TGTGCCAGCAGCTTAGATGGGGCGGGGGGGCCGCGTGAGCAGTTCTTC
d_gene: NA; j_gene: TRBJ1-6; abundance: NA; v_gene: TRBV20-1; CDR3aa: CSAVRPISRSNSPLHF; CDR3nt: TGCAGTGCCGTACGACCCATCTCTCGTTCTAATTCACCCCTCCACTTT
d_gene: NA; j_gene: TRBJ2-1; abundance: NA; v_gene: TRBV4-1; CDR3aa: CASSQDFYGEQFF; CDR3nt: TGCGCCAGCAGCCAAGACTTCTATGGGGAGCAGTTCTTC
d_gene: TRBD1; j_gene: TRBJ2-5; abundance: NA; v_gene: TRBV29-1; CDR3aa: CSVDPPAGTGQETQYF; CDR3nt: TGCAGCGTTGATCCCCCCGCCGGGACAGGGCAAGAGACCCAGTACTTC
d_gene: NA; j_gene: TRBJ2-7; abundance: NA; v_gene: TRBV7-3; CDR3aa: CASSLSPSREQYF; CDR3nt: TGTGCCAGCAGCTTAAGCCCTAGCCGCGAGCAGTACTTC
d_gene: NA; j_gene: TRBJ1-2; abundance: few; v_gene: TRBV20-1; CDR3aa: CSARDGNSLGYTF; CDR3nt: TGCAGTGCTAGAGATGGGAACAGCCTTGGCTACACCTTC
d_gene: NA; j_gene: TRBJ1-5; abundance: NA; v_gene: TRBV15; CDR3aa: CATSRTGASKPQHF; CDR3nt: TGTGCCACCAGCAGGACAGGTGCTTCTAAGCCCCAGCATTTT
d_gene: TRBD2; j_gene: TRBJ2-1; abundance: NA; v_gene: TRBV11-3; CDR3aa: CASSFSAGVVNEQFF; CDR3nt: TGTGCCAGCAGCTTCTCGGCGGGAGTGGTAAATGAGCAGTTCTTC
d_gene: NA; j_gene: TRBJ2-3; abundance: few; v_gene: TRBV4-1; CDR3aa: CASSWWGRTTDTQYF; CDR3nt: TGCGCCAGCAGCTGGTGGGGCAGGACGACAGATACGCAGTATTTT
d_gene: TRBD1; j_gene: TRBJ1-1; abundance: few; v_gene: TRBV20-1; CDR3aa: CSARAGGRNTEAFF; CDR3nt: TGCAGTGCTAGAGCAGGGGGCCGGAACACTGAAGCTTTCTTT
d_gene: TRBD2; j_gene: TRBJ2-5; abundance: few; v_gene: TRBV11-2; CDR3aa: CASSLGALAGGPYETQYF; CDR3nt: TGTGCCAGCAGCTTAGGAGCCTTGGCGGGGGGGCCTTATGAGACCCAGTACTTC
d_gene: TRBD2; j_gene: TRBJ2-1; abundance: few; v_gene: TRBV24-1; CDR3aa: CATSALGATSGRGGQFF; CDR3nt: TGTGCCACCAGTGCCTTGGGGGCGACTAGCGGGAGGGGGGGGCAGTTCTTC
d_gene: TRBD2; j_gene: TRBJ2-2; abundance: few; v_gene: TRBV6-2/TRBV6-3; CDR3aa: CASSYPIAGLRGELFF; CDR3nt: TGTGCCAGCAGTTACCCAATAGCGGGGCTTCGAGGGGAGCTGTTTTTT
d_gene: TRBD1; j_gene: TRBJ1-2; abundance: many; v_gene: TRBV12-3/TRBV12-4; CDR3aa: CASSPRDRDGYTF; CDR3nt: TGTGCCAGCAGTCCCCGGGACAGGGATGGCTACACCTTC